These 23 T cell receptor beta chains came from one sample sequenced in a study of T cell responses to AZD1222 COVID-19 vaccine. Measured with immunoSEQ multiplex PCR; TCRdb has only the in-frame clones, and not every one. The sample has under 70,000 clones; 80% to 85% are singletons. The source was peripheral blood, collected on day 0 of AZD1222 vaccination. The receptors shown here come from an adult in good health.

The gene calls are TRBV19 and TRBJ2-3, with D possibly matching TRBD2 (6 bases). The CDR3 is made up of 13 amino acids. Trimming shortened V by 6 bases and J by 4 bases, and 11 bases separated the two germline ends. Germline V lookup: CDR1 LNHDA, CDR2 SQIVND (reference sequence). In DNA, the CDR3 is TGTGCCAGTAGGGGGTGGGAGGCAGATACGCAGTATTTT. This encodes CASRGWEADTQYF.

The rearrangement uses TRBV4-3 and TRBJ1-6; TRBD1 matches at 8 bases. V lost 4 bases, J lost 8 bases, and 10 bases stayed unmatched. Per germline, CDR1 LGHNA and CDR2 YSLEER. The CDR3 has 16 residues. The CDR3, as DNA: TGCGCCAGCAGCCTAGACCCCCAGGGACAGGATTCACCCCTCCACTTT. Its translation is CASSLDPQGQDSPLHF.

The chain recombines TRBV27 with TRBJ2-1, with D uncertain. The ends were cut back, 6 bases at V and 0 bases at J, with 12 bases in the middle. The CDR3 extends over 15 amino acids. The germline gives CDR1 MNHEY, CDR2 SMNVEV (reference sequence). The CDR3 DNA is TGTGCCAGCAGCCCCTATTACAGCTCCTACAATGAGCAGTTCTTC. As protein: CASSPYYSSYNEQFF.

The gene calls are TRBV5-4 and TRBJ2-3; D is uncertain. Germline V gene sequence: CDR1 SGHNT, CDR2 YYREEE (reference sequence). The CDR3 contains 12 residues. Trimming removed 3 bases at V and 4 bases at J, with 6 bases between. CDR3 in DNA: TGTGCCAGCAGCTCGGCGGCAGATACGCAGTATTTT. Its protein is CASSSAADTQYF.

The CDR3 DNA is TGTGCCAGCAGCCAAGACGTGACAAATCAGCCCCAGCATTTT. This sequence encodes CASSQDVTNQPQHF. The chain links TRBV3-1 (or the pseudogene TRBV3-2) to TRBJ1-5; D gene uncertain. Germline V lookup: CDR1 LGHDT, CDR2 YNNKEL (reference sequence). This CDR3 comprises 14 residues. V was shortened by 0 bases and J by 4 bases, with 7 bases between the two germline ends.

This chain joins TRBV5-6 and TRBJ2-5, with D tentatively TRBD1 or TRBD2 (6 bases each). Germline lookup yields CDR1 SGHDT and CDR2 YYEEEE. The CDR3 has 13 residues. Trimming stripped 4 bases from V and 6 bases from J, with 13 bases between. The CDR3 loop is CASSIGGAKTQYF. Here the CDR3 DNA reads TGTGCCAGCAGCATCGGGGGCGCAAAGACCCAGTACTTC. Using reference TRBV5-6 and TRBJ2-5 for the parts outside the CDR3, the full variable domain is DAGVTQSPTHLIKTRGQQVTLRCSPKSGHDTVSWYQQALGQGPQFIFQYYEEEERQRGNFPDRFSGHQFPNYSSELNVNALLLGDSALYLCASSIGGAKTQYFGPGTRLLVL.

The chain carries TRBV7-9 and TRBJ1-2; the D is unclear. The length of the CDR3 is 12 residues. Trimming stripped 0 bases from V and 6 bases from J, with 5 bases between. Looked up from germline, CDR1 is SEHNR and CDR2 is FQNEAQ (reference sequence). The CDR3, as DNA: TGTGCCAGCAGCTTAGCCCTTGATGGCTACACCTTC. Translated: CASSLALDGYTF. The full variable domain, completed using reference TRBV7-9 and TRBJ1-2, is DTGVSQNPRHKITKRGQNVTFRCDPISEHNRLYWYRQTLGQGPEFLTYFQNEAQLEKSRLLSDRFSAERPKGSFSTLEIQRTEQGDSAMYLCASSLALDGYTFGSGTRLTVV.

The J gene is TRBJ1-1, the V gene TRBV19; D unclear. Trimming cost V 3 bases and J 1 base, with 6 bases left between them. The CDR3 consists of 13 residues. Germline values: CDR1 LNHDA, CDR2 SQIVND (reference sequence). Written as DNA, the CDR3 is TGTGCCAGTAGTATGGGGAGGAACACTGAAGCTTTCTTT. It is translated as CASSMGRNTEAFF.

This rearrangement joins TRBV24-1 to TRBJ2-7, with no clear D. The V gene lost 0 bases and the J gene lost 3 bases, with 14 bases spanning the gap. There are 16 residues in the CDR3. CDR1 is KGHDR, CDR2 SFDVKD, per germline. The CDR3 nucleotides read TGTGCCACCAGTGATTTGTTACGGACCGCGATCTACGAGCAGTACTTC. Translating gives CATSDLLRTAIYEQYF.

A word on this clone: The same CDR3 arises from other DNA sequences in this sample as well. The chain combines TRBV9 with TRBJ2-7; 7 bases are a match to TRBD1. CDR3 length equals 13 residues. Germline V gives CDR1 SGDLS, CDR2 YYNGEE. Germline trimming cut 3 bases from V and 2 bases from J; bases unmatched to any gene: 2. CDR3 sequence: CASSGQGAYEQYF. The CDR3 nucleotides read TGTGCCAGCAGCGGGCAGGGGGCCTACGAGCAGTACTTC.

The chain carries TRBV5-1 and TRBJ2-2, with 8 bases matching TRBD2. Germline lookup yields CDR1 SGHRS and CDR2 YFSETQ. Unmatched junction bases numbered 11, after V lost 4 bases and J lost 3 bases. The CDR3 covers 17 residues. In nucleotides, the CDR3 is TGCGCCAGCAGCAAAATAGCGGGAAGGGGGGACACCGGGGAGCTGTTTTTT. Residues: CASSKIAGRGDTGELFF. Combining the CDR3 with reference TRBV5-1 and TRBJ2-2 gives the whole variable domain KAGVTQTPRYLIKTRGQQVTLSCSPISGHRSVSWYQQTPGQGLQFLFEYFSETQRNKGNFPGRFSGRQFSNSRSEMNVSTLELGDSALYLCASSKIAGRGDTGELFFGEGSRLTVL.

The chain carries TRBV28 and TRBJ1-1; unclear D gene. The length of the CDR3 is 16 residues. V was clipped by 3 bases and J by 1 base, with 15 bases between them. Germline loops: CDR1 MDHEN, CDR2 SYDVKM. CDR3 nucleotides: TGTGCCAGCAGTTTTGATTCGGACGTAGCGAACACTGAAGCTTTCTTT. Encoded protein: CASSFDSDVANTEAFF.

The chain joins TRBV4-3 to TRBJ2-4, with TRBD2 matching over 13 bases. J lost 7 bases, V lost 0 bases, and 9 bases had no gene match. The V gene's germline CDR1 is LGHNA and CDR2 YSLEER. The CDR3 consists of 18 residues. This CDR3 is CASSQDPPGLAGENIQYF. Here the CDR3 DNA reads TGCGCCAGCAGCCAAGATCCGCCAGGACTAGCGGGAGAGAACATTCAGTACTTC.

The rearrangement uses TRBV4-1 and TRBJ2-7, with a possible D match to TRBD1 (5 bases). Trimming took 3 bases from V and 2 from J, leaving 17 bases between them. The CDR3 is 16 amino acids. Germline-derived CDR1 and CDR2 are MGHRA and YSYEKL. CDR3 amino acids: CASSQAPDSPPYEQYF. The CDR3 DNA reads TGCGCCAGCAGCCAGGCCCCTGACAGTCCCCCCTACGAGCAGTACTTC.

The gene calls are TRBV9 and TRBJ1-1; 8 bases fit TRBD1. With V trimmed by 0 bases and J by 1 base, 5 bases remained unmatched. This CDR3 spans 16 amino acids. Germline CDR1 SGDLS, CDR2 YYNGEE. This CDR3 reads CASSVGGRGRNTEAFF. The CDR3, as DNA: TGTGCCAGCAGCGTAGGAGGCAGGGGGCGGAACACTGAAGCTTTCTTT.

This clone was found once. V gene TRBV4-3 combines with J gene TRBJ2-1; D possibly corresponds to TRBD1 (6 bases). Germline V CDR1 and CDR2: LGHNA, YSLEER. V was shortened by 3 bases and J by 7 bases, with 10 bases between the two germline ends. This CDR3 comprises 13 residues. For the CDR3, the DNA is TGCGCCAGCAGCCAGTTACAGGGTAATGAGCAGTTCTTC. It encodes CASSQLQGNEQFF.

The gene calls are TRBV5-1 and TRBJ1-2; 7 positions match TRBD1. The CDR3 has 15 amino acids. CDR1 and CDR2 from the germline V gene are SGHRS and YFSETQ. The V gene end was trimmed by 0 bases and the J gene end by 7 bases; junction bases not matched to a gene: 9. Here the CDR3 reads CASSLGARQGSGYTF. CDR3 sequence (DNA): TGCGCCAGCAGCTTGGGTGCGAGACAGGGCTCTGGCTACACCTTC.

The gene calls are TRBV6-2 or TRBV6-3 and TRBJ2-3; D gene uncertain. CDR3 length equals 12 residues. Germline V gene sequence: CDR1 MNHEY, CDR2 SVGEGT. The germline V and J ends were trimmed by 6 bases and 6 bases, with 10 bases remaining between them. The CDR3 nucleotides are TGTGCCAGCAGCGATACACTTGATACGCAGTATTTT. Protein: CASSDTLDTQYF.

This chain uses TRBV5-1 with TRBJ2-4; weak D call: TRBD1 (6 bases). This CDR3 is built from 14 residues. Germline lookup yields CDR1 SGHRS and CDR2 YFSETQ. Trimming removed 3 bases from V and 8 bases from J, with 15 bases in between. The CDR3 region is CASSSGQPRDIQYF. The CDR3 bases are TGCGCCAGCAGCTCCGGACAGCCCAGAGACATTCAGTACTTC.

The table lists this clone with a count of one. The J gene is TRBJ1-3, the V gene TRBV29-1; D remains unclear. The V end lost 4 bases, the J end lost 0 bases, and 7 bases lay between the germline ends. Germline V gives CDR1 SQVTM, CDR2 ANQGSEA. This CDR3 region has 13 residues. CDR3 DNA sequence: TGCAGCGTTGCGACCCCCTCTGGAAACACCATATATTTT. Translated, it gives CSVATPSGNTIYF.

The chain employs TRBV4-1 and TRBJ2-3; 7 bases are shared with TRBD1. After removal of 0 bases from V and 2 bases from J, the junction contained 2 bases not matched to a gene. The CDR3 consists of 15 residues. CDR1 is MGHRA and CDR2 is YSYEKL in the germline V gene. The CDR3 region is CASSQDGQDTDTQYF. Written as DNA, the CDR3 is TGCGCCAGCAGCCAAGATGGACAGGACACAGATACGCAGTATTTT.

This clone was counted between two and nine times. The V gene is TRBV28, the J gene TRBJ1-6; D not resolved. CDR1 and CDR2 (germline): MDHEN, SYDVKM. The CDR3 has 14 residues. Trimming cost V 5 bases and J 5 bases, with 10 bases left between them. CDR3 amino acids: CASSTTTNNSPLHF. DNA for the CDR3: TGTGCCAGCAGTACGACAACCAATAATTCACCCCTCCACTTT.

The CDR3 nucleotides read TGTGCCAGTACCGGGAGTTCCTACGAGCAGTACTTC. Amino acids: CASTGSSYEQYF. This rearrangement joins TRBV19 to TRBJ2-7, with D possibly TRBD2 on 6 matching bases. The germline V and J ends were trimmed by 7 bases and 1 base, with 8 bases remaining between them. Germline V gene data show CDR1 as LNHDA and CDR2 as SQIVND (reference sequence). The CDR3 has 12 residues.